A selection of T cell receptor beta chains follows, all from one sample in a study of vaccination effects on CD4 cells after COVID-19. Profiled with immunoSEQ multiplex PCR; TCRdb holds only in-frame clones, not every one. The data show some 40,000 clones, roughly four fifths seen once. These TCRs' antigens remain unknown. The sequencing here drew on CD4+ T cells from PBMCs cultured with HCoV-NL63 spike peptides, taken after COVID-19 vaccination. These receptors originate from a human donor who received a COVID-19 vaccine. Some clones in this sample may be carry-over from other donors' samples. CDR3s include the opening cysteine and the closing phenylalanine or tryptophan. A D gene is named only where the DNA matches it firmly. Size tells how often a clone was seen (once, few, many) or the class of an expanded clone, and some rows leave it out.

>TRBV28|TRBJ1-5|few|TRBD1
CASSPDRVVNQPQHF
TGTGCCAGCAGCCCCGACAGGGTGGTCAATCAGCCCCAGCATTTT
>TRBV7-9|TRBJ2-3|NA|NA
CASSLRGSGRVGDTQYF
TGTGCCAGCAGCTTAAGAGGAAGCGGCAGGGTGGGAGATACGCAGTATTTT
>TRBV9|TRBJ2-1|NA|NA
CASSVVTTGSSYNEQFF
TGTGCCAGCAGCGTAGTAACGACGGGAAGCTCCTACAATGAGCAGTTCTTC
>TRBV19|TRBJ2-4|NA|NA
CASSIQRRDIQYF
TGTGCCAGTAGTATACAGAGGAGGGACATTCAGTACTTC
>TRBV5-1|TRBJ2-3|NA|TRBD1
CASSSLPGQGGTDTQYF
TGCGCCAGCAGCTCTCTTCCAGGACAGGGAGGAACAGATACGCAGTATTTT
>TRBV7-3|TRBJ2-1|few|NA
CASSLTGLNEQFF
TGTGCCAGCAGCTTAACTGGACTAAATGAGCAGTTCTTC
>TRBV5-1|TRBJ1-2|NA|NA
CASSPEGGRGYTF
TGCGCCAGCAGCCCCGAGGGGGGCAGGGGCTACACCTTC
>TRBV5-1|TRBJ2-2|NA|NA
CASSREPALINTGELFF
TGCGCCAGCAGCCGGGAGCCGGCTCTAATTAACACCGGGGAGCTGTTTTTT
>TRBV7-2|TRBJ2-5|NA|NA
CASTRYGETQYF
TGTGCCAGCACCCGCTATGGAGAGACCCAGTACTTC
>TRBV23-1|TRBJ1-1|NA|NA
CASSQFRGNTEAFF
TGCGCCAGCAGTCAATTCCGGGGGAACACTGAAGCTTTCTTT
>TRBV23-1|TRBJ1-6|NA|TRBD1
CASSPWTGGLSYNSPLHF
TGCGCCAGCAGTCCCTGGACAGGGGGCTTATCCTATAATTCACCCCTCCACTTT
>TRBV5-1|TRBJ1-4|once|TRBD1
CASSLQGVEEKLFF
TGCGCCAGCAGCTTACAGGGGGTAGAGGAAAAACTGTTTTTT
>TRBV7-2|TRBJ2-5|NA|NA
CASSLSYHQETQYF
TGTGCCAGCAGCTTAAGCTACCACCAAGAGACCCAGTACTTC
>TRBV18|TRBJ2-3|NA|NA
CASSPRLESTDTQYF
TGTGCCAGCTCACCGCGACTGGAAAGCACAGATACGCAGTATTTT
>TRBV9|TRBJ1-1|few|NA
CASTRGQRNTEAFF
TGTGCCAGCACCCGAGGACAGCGGAACACTGAAGCTTTCTTT
>TRBV18|TRBJ2-3|NA|NA
CASSLNEGGSTDTQYF
TGTGCCAGCTCGCTGAACGAGGGGGGAAGCACAGATACGCAGTATTTT
>TRBV6-5|TRBJ2-5|once|TRBD1
CASSPDRGETQYF
TGTGCCAGCAGCCCGGACAGGGGTGAGACCCAGTACTTC
>TRBV27|TRBJ1-5|NA|NA
CASRSGYSNQPQHF
TGTGCCAGCAGATCCGGATATAGCAATCAGCCCCAGCATTTT
>TRBV7-2|TRBJ1-2|NA|NA
CASSFSPPGYTF
TGTGCCAGCAGCTTTAGCCCCCCGGGCTACACCTTC
>TRBV5-8|TRBJ2-3|NA|TRBD1
CASPGTAPTDTQYF
TGTGCCAGCCCGGGGACAGCCCCCACAGATACGCAGTATTTT
>TRBV5-1|TRBJ1-5|NA|NA
CASSAQGLVNQPQHF
TGCGCCAGCAGCGCACAGGGCTTAGTCAATCAGCCCCAGCATTTT
>TRBV5-1|TRBJ2-5|NA|NA
CASSFRGEQETQYF
TGCGCCAGCAGCTTCCGGGGAGAACAAGAGACCCAGTACTTC
>TRBV30|TRBJ1-3|NA|NA
CAWGRAGMSGNTIYF
TGTGCCTGGGGCAGGGCGGGGATGAGTGGAAACACCATATATTTT
>TRBV19|TRBJ1-2|NA|TRBD1
CASSSLPGQGVPFAYGYTF
TGTGCCAGTAGTTCCCTGCCGGGACAGGGGGTTCCTTTTGCCTATGGCTACACCTTC
>TRBV3-1/TRBV3-2|TRBJ2-4|NA|TRBD2
CASSQDKGLAGDLAKNIQYF
TGTGCCAGCAGCCAAGATAAGGGTCTAGCGGGGGACCTAGCCAAAAACATTCAGTACTTC
>TRBV20-1|TRBJ2-3|NA|TRBD2
CSASPPERGEDTQYF
TGCAGTGCTAGTCCTCCGGAGCGGGGGGAAGATACGCAGTATTTT
>TRBV5-1|TRBJ2-5|NA|TRBD2
CASSLMGGGIQETQYF
TGCGCCAGCAGCTTGATGGGCGGGGGTATCCAAGAGACCCAGTACTTC
>TRBV5-8|TRBJ2-4|NA|NA
CASSVPASNIQYF
TGTGCCAGCAGCGTTCCAGCCTCAAACATTCAGTACTTC
>TRBV4-1|TRBJ2-5|NA|NA
CASSSKAPQSTGSWETQYF
TGCGCCAGCAGCTCAAAAGCCCCTCAATCCACAGGGAGCTGGGAGACCCAGTACTTC
>TRBV9|TRBJ2-5|once|NA
CASSKGTKETQYF
TGTGCCAGCAGCAAGGGGACGAAAGAGACCCAGTACTTC
>TRBV2|TRBJ2-1|NA|NA
CASSDYGNEQFF
TGTGCCAGCAGTGATTATGGTAATGAGCAGTTCTTC
>TRBV28|TRBJ1-6|NA|TRBD1
CASSSGTGAPNSPLHF
TGTGCCAGCAGTTCCGGGACAGGGGCGCCTAATTCACCCCTCCACTTT
>TRBV6-1|TRBJ2-3|NA|NA
CASSEAPGGDTQYF
TGTGCCAGCAGTGAAGCGCCCGGCGGAGATACGCAGTATTTT
>TRBV24-1|TRBJ1-5|NA|TRBD1
CATSAGQGGNQPQHF
TGTGCCACCAGTGCAGGACAGGGGGGCAATCAGCCCCAGCATTTT
>TRBV5-1|TRBJ2-3|once|NA
CASSPWGGAKESLYF
TGCGCCAGCAGCCCTTGGGGGGGCGCAAAGGAATCCTTGTATTTT
>TRBV18|TRBJ1-4|NA|TRBD1
CASSGQGNEKLFF
TGTGCCAGCTCGGGACAGGGTAATGAAAAACTGTTTTTT
>TRBV20-1|TRBJ2-5|NA|NA
CSAVSFETQYF
TGCAGTGCTGTGTCGTTCGAGACCCAGTACTTC
>TRBV10-3|TRBJ1-1|NA|NA
CAISTSGKNTEAFF
TGTGCCATCAGTACCAGTGGTAAGAACACTGAAGCTTTCTTT
>TRBV6-5|TRBJ1-5|NA|NA
CASRKSRGDQPQHF
TGTGCCAGCAGGAAATCCAGGGGAGACCAGCCCCAGCATTTT
>TRBV6-5|TRBJ1-2|NA|TRBD1
CASSWTGENGYTF
TGTGCCAGCAGTTGGACAGGGGAGAATGGCTACACCTTC
>TRBV6-5|TRBJ1-6|once|NA
CASSYSEGLGSPLHF
TGTGCCAGCAGTTACTCGGAGGGGTTAGGCTCACCCCTCCACTTT
>TRBV19|TRBJ2-1|NA|NA
CASSPTGNEQFF
TGTGCCAGTAGTCCAACGGGAAATGAGCAGTTCTTC